These 27 T cell receptor beta chains share one sample of origin, sequenced in a study of blood T cell repertoires in COVID-19. Assay used: immunoSEQ multiplex PCR; TCRdb lists only in-frame clones, some missing. Counted here are about 140,000 clones, 84% occurring once; the ten biggest clones make up 44%. The source material was peripheral blood. Receptors were obtained from a human donor in a cohort sampled during active COVID-19.

This clone occurred once. The chain combines TRBV3-1 (or the pseudogene TRBV3-2) with TRBJ1-2; D possibly corresponds to TRBD1 (6 bases). Germline lookup yields CDR1 LGHDT and CDR2 YNNKEL (reference sequence). V lost 5 bases and J 3 bases, leaving 16 bases between the germline ends. The CDR3 totals 15 residues. The CDR3 DNA reads TGTGCCAGCAGCAACAACCTGGACAGCCACTATGGCTACACCTTC. Residues: CASSNNLDSHYGYTF.

The V and J genes are TRBV29-1 and TRBJ1-1; D gene unclear. The V gene lost 7 bases and the J gene lost 0 bases, with 12 bases spanning the gap. Germline V CDR1 and CDR2: SQVTM, ANQGSEA. The CDR3 sequence is 13 residues long. The CDR3, as DNA: TGCAGCGGCCAAGCCCTAATGAACACTGAAGCTTTCTTT. This translates into CSGQALMNTEAFF.

V and J are TRBV19 and TRBJ1-2, with a tentative D call TRBD1 (6 bases). Germline assignment: CDR1 LNHDA and CDR2 SQIVND (reference sequence). The CDR3 runs to 15 residues. Trimming left V 0 bases short and J 7 bases short, with 15 bases between. In DNA, the CDR3 is TGTGCCAGTAGTATAGATCTAACAGGGTTGGGTGGCTACACCTTC. As protein: CASSIDLTGLGGYTF.

The J gene is TRBJ1-3, the V gene TRBV3-1 (or the pseudogene TRBV3-2); D is undetermined. Deletions cut 4 bases from V and 0 bases from J, with 10 bases between. This CDR3 is built from 15 residues. The germline gives CDR1 LGHDT, CDR2 YNNKEL (reference sequence). CDR3 nucleotide sequence: TGTGCCAGCAGCCTTAGAAGTATCTCTGGAAACACCATATATTTT. Protein sequence: CASSLRSISGNTIYF.

This clone was counted only a few times. J is TRBJ2-2 and V is TRBV11-2; 7 bases map to TRBD2. This CDR3 spans 13 amino acids. Per germline, CDR1 SGHAT and CDR2 FQNNGV. V shed 7 bases and J 5 bases; nucleotides not matched to a gene: 4. In nucleotides, the CDR3 is TGTGCCAGCACCTATAGCGGGACCGGGGAGCTGTTTTTT. As protein: CASTYSGTGELFF.

The rearrangement links TRBV18 to TRBJ1-1; no reliable D call. The germline V gene has CDR1 KGHSH and CDR2 LQKENI. V lost 4 bases, J lost 7 bases, and 16 bases lay in between. The CDR3 extends over 14 amino acids. The CDR3 is CASSLFARDLEAFF. The CDR3 DNA follows: TGTGCCAGCTCACTCTTCGCGAGGGATCTTGAAGCTTTCTTT.

The rearrangement joins TRBV2 to TRBJ1-5; D remains ambiguous. The germline V gene has CDR1 SNHLY and CDR2 FYNNEI. V gave up 6 bases and J gave up 0 bases, with 3 bases separating them. The CDR3 loop spans 12 amino acids. In nucleotides, the CDR3 is TGTGCCAGCAGCCGTAGCAATCAGCCCCAGCATTTT. Its protein product is CASSRSNQPQHF.

This rearrangement joins TRBV2 to TRBJ1-3; no clear D. Germline lookup yields CDR1 SNHLY and CDR2 FYNNEI. Trimming removed 6 bases at V and 4 bases at J, with 19 bases between. This CDR3 comprises 16 residues. The chain's CDR3 is CASSREGGASGNTIYF. CDR3 bases: TGTGCCAGCAGCCGCGAGGGCGGAGCTTCGGGAAACACCATATATTTT.

This clone appeared a single time. The genes are TRBV11-2 and TRBJ1-6; D gene ambiguous. The V gene lost 1 base and the J gene lost 0 bases, with 10 bases spanning the gap. Germline V lookup: CDR1 SGHAT, CDR2 FQNNGV. This CDR3 comprises 17 residues. The CDR3 reads CASSLGRMPSYNSPLHF. The CDR3 nucleotides read TGTGCCAGCAGCTTAGGGAGAATGCCCTCCTATAATTCACCCCTCCACTTT.

This chain uses TRBV2 with TRBJ2-7; 7 bases agree with TRBD1. CDR3 length: 11 amino acids. CDR1 is SNHLY, CDR2 FYNNEI, per germline. Germline trimming cut 5 bases from V and 6 bases from J; bases unmatched to any gene: 1. The CDR3 reads CASSRQGEQYF. The DNA of the CDR3 is TGTGCCAGCAGTAGACAGGGCGAGCAGTACTTC.

J is TRBJ2-5 and V is TRBV5-5; 11 nucleotides align to TRBD2. The germline V gene encodes CDR1 SGHKS and CDR2 YYEKEE (reference sequence). The CDR3 runs to 15 residues. The junction had 8 bases not matched to a gene; V was cut back by 5 bases and J by 5 bases. The CDR3 nucleotides read TGTGCCAGCAGGCTTAGCGGGGGGGCAGGCGAGACCCAGTACTTC. This encodes CASRLSGGAGETQYF.

The CDR3 spells CASSSGTSDTQYF. As DNA, the CDR3 is TGTGCCAGCAGCTCTGGGACTTCAGATACGCAGTATTTT. The V and J genes are TRBV7-3 and TRBJ2-3; D may be TRBD2 (6 bases). This CDR3 is 13 amino acids long. Between the trimmed V and J ends, which lost 4 bases and 4 bases, there was a span of 9 bases. Germline V gene lookup returns CDR1 SGHTA and CDR2 FQGTGA.

The rearrangement uses TRBV5-1 and TRBJ1-5; 10 bases line up with TRBD1. V trimming: 1 base; J trimming: 7 bases; junction bases outside the gene matches: 5. Germline values: CDR1 SGHRS, CDR2 YFSETQ. There are 15 residues in the CDR3. The CDR3 spells CASSLTGQGGQPQHF. For the CDR3, the DNA is TGCGCCAGCAGCTTGACCGGACAGGGGGGACAGCCCCAGCATTTT.

J is TRBJ2-2 and V is TRBV4-3; 8 positions agree with TRBD2. The length of the CDR3 is 18 residues. J gave up 5 bases and V 0 bases, and 11 bases lay outside the gene matches. Germline lookup yields CDR1 LGHNA and CDR2 YSLEER. The CDR3 protein is CASSQDPGSGSWTGELFF. In DNA, the CDR3 is TGCGCCAGCAGCCAAGATCCGGGGAGCGGGAGTTGGACCGGGGAGCTGTTTTTT.

The chain links TRBV12-3 or TRBV12-4 to TRBJ2-1; D gene ambiguous. Between the trimmed V and J ends, which lost 6 bases and 6 bases, there was a span of 9 bases. The CDR3 runs to 12 residues. CDR3 residues: CASSRSPNEQFF. The CDR3 DNA sequence: TGTGCCAGCAGCCGCAGTCCCAATGAGCAGTTCTTC.

The chain recombines TRBV5-1 with TRBJ1-2, with 7 bases aligning to TRBD1. The CDR3 consists of 14 residues. Germline loops: CDR1 SGHRS, CDR2 YFSETQ. The trim removed 4 bases at V and 2 bases at J, leaving 5 bases unmatched. This CDR3 is CASSGGTANYGYTF. In nucleotides, the CDR3 is TGCGCCAGCAGCGGGGGGACAGCCAACTATGGCTACACCTTC.

The rearrangement joins TRBV5-1 to TRBJ2-2; a weak D match, TRBD2 (6 bases). The germline V gene encodes CDR1 SGHRS and CDR2 YFSETQ. The CDR3 totals 18 residues. The germline V and J ends were trimmed by 4 bases and 2 bases, with 21 bases remaining between them. CDR3 DNA: TGCGCCAGCAGCAGGACCCGGACTACCGGTTCTAACACCGGGGAGCTGTTTTTT. Its protein product is CASSRTRTTGSNTGELFF.

This clone was detected only once. This rearrangement joins TRBV5-1 to TRBJ2-2, with 9 bases aligning to TRBD1. The CDR3 spans 15 residues. After removal of 4 bases from V and 6 bases from J, the junction contained 7 bases not matched to a gene. In germline, CDR1 is SGHRS, CDR2 YFSETQ. In DNA form, the CDR3 reads TGCGCCAGCAGCCCCGGGACAGGGTTTCCCGGGGAGCTGTTTTTT. This sequence encodes CASSPGTGFPGELFF.

This clone was counted at least ten times. V is TRBV6-5 and J is TRBJ2-2, with D tentatively TRBD2 (6 bases). This CDR3 spans 12 amino acids. The germline V gene encodes CDR1 MNHEY and CDR2 SVGAGI. Trimming left V 8 bases short and J 3 bases short, with 7 bases between. CDR3 residues: CASGTYTGELFF. The DNA for the CDR3 is TGTGCCAGCGGGACTTACACCGGGGAGCTGTTTTTT.

V and J are TRBV7-2 and TRBJ2-3; 9 bases are a match to TRBD1. The CDR3 extends over 14 amino acids. The germline V gene encodes CDR1 SGHTA and CDR2 FQGNSA. With 6 bases clipped from V and 5 bases from J, the junction kept 6 bases outside the gene matches. The CDR3 coding sequence is TGTGCCAGCAGACCGGGACAGGGAGGAGATACGCAGTATTTT. This codes for CASRPGQGGDTQYF.

The chain employs TRBV6-4 and TRBJ1-1; D is perhaps TRBD1 (5 bases). In germline, CDR1 is MRHNA, CDR2 SNTAGT. The CDR3 has 16 amino acids. V shed 2 bases and J shed 0 bases, with 13 bases lying between them. Written as DNA, the CDR3 is TGTGCCAGCAGTGACAGGGGCCCCTCGTTGAACACTGAAGCTTTCTTT. Residues: CASSDRGPSLNTEAFF.

The chain is built from TRBV6-5 and TRBJ2-3, with 9 bases aligning to TRBD2. With 5 bases clipped from V and 2 bases from J, the junction kept 5 bases outside the gene matches. There are 15 residues in the CDR3. Germline CDR1 and CDR2: MNHEY and SVGAGI. The CDR3 DNA sequence: TGTGCCAGCAGTCTTAGCGGGGGAAACACAGATACGCAGTATTTT. This codes for CASSLSGGNTDTQYF.

The chain recombines TRBV2 with TRBJ1-2; D might be TRBD1 (6 bases). This CDR3 is built from 14 residues. Germline loops: CDR1 SNHLY, CDR2 FYNNEI. The V end was cut by 4 bases, the J end by 6 bases, with 15 bases between. In nucleotides, the CDR3 is TGTGCCAGCAGTGTATATATGGACAGCCATGGCTACACCTTC. Amino acid sequence: CASSVYMDSHGYTF.

The chain couples TRBV21-1 to TRBJ2-7; the table's D call of TRBD2 was not tested on the DNA. TRBV21-1 is flagged as a pseudogene. This CDR3 is built from 18 residues. CDR3 nucleotide sequence: TGTGCCAGCAGCAAAGGGTCGCGGGAGGGCCTTAGCTCCTACGAGCAGTACGTC. Its translation is CASSKGSREGLSSYEQYV.

V and J are TRBV5-1 and TRBJ2-1; weak D call: TRBD1 (6 bases). CDR3 length: 15 residues. The germline V gene has CDR1 SGHRS and CDR2 YFSETQ. Trimming took off 2 bases at V and 0 bases at J, with 9 bases between the two ends. CDR3 sequence reads: CASSLEGVSYNEQFF. The CDR3 bases are TGCGCCAGCAGCTTAGAGGGGGTCTCCTACAATGAGCAGTTCTTC.

The rearrangement uses TRBV11-3 and TRBJ2-1; D ambiguous. The CDR3 contains 15 residues. The germline V gene encodes CDR1 SGHNT and CDR2 YENEEA. Trimming took off 6 bases at V and 0 bases at J, with 12 bases between the two ends. The CDR3 reads CASSSQTSSYNEQFF. The CDR3 bases are TGTGCCAGCAGTTCACAGACGAGCTCCTACAATGAGCAGTTCTTC.

V usage is TRBV6-4 and J usage is TRBJ1-2; 7 nucleotides agree with TRBD1. Germline V gene sequence: CDR1 MRHNA, CDR2 SNTAGT. V lost 5 bases to trimming and J lost 6 bases; unmatched junction nucleotides: 6. This CDR3 is 13 amino acids long. CDR3 loop: CASSPSGGNGYTF. DNA of the CDR3: TGTGCCAGCAGTCCATCAGGGGGGAATGGCTACACCTTC.